This TCR beta chain was captured in a study of T cells in Graves' hyperthyroidism and ophthalmopathy (dated by TCRdb to the late 2010s). About the study as a whole: Peripheral blood was collected at initial diagnosis, before any treatment. For training and testing, the 100 or so patients in the discovery cohort were randomly divided in a 7:3 ratio. The paper reports TCR Vbeta CDR3 sequencing of some 140 peripheral blood samples: 40 or so ophthalmopathy, 75 to 80 hyperthyroidism and 17 progressor patients. Thyroid tissue and blood T-cell repertoires from six Graves' hyperthyroidism patients were also compared in the study. Prospective prediction of ophthalmopathy was tested in an independent validation cohort of 18 to 20 hyperthyroidism patients and around 16 patients who later progressed to ophthalmopathy. A discovery cohort of around 98 patients, approximately 45 with Graves' ophthalmopathy and more than 55 with stable Graves' hyperthyroidism, was used to find distinguishing TCR V-J signatures. Once sampling was done, hyperthyroidism patients were given methimazole at a starting dose of 30 mg daily, whereas ophthalmopathy patients were given high-dose intravenous methylprednisolone. The investigation overall reported the following: In validation, the model predicted progression to ophthalmopathy a median of approximately 6.3 months before onset, with approximately 70% sensitivity and roughly 72% specificity. Blood samples also contained most of the expanded thyroid clonotypes (frequency above 0.001), which suggests that blood repertoires may reflect thyroid immune responses. Ophthalmopathy was separated from stable hyperthyroidism by a 13 V-J signature model, with 87.88% sensitivity and about 81% specificity obtained in cross-validation and 80%/75% obtained in testing. Sample size was not statistically predetermined, and blinding of investigators to group allocation was not performed.

V is cut by 5 bases and J by 3 bases, and the space between the germline ends is 13 bases. Including the terminal cysteine and phenylalanine, the CDR3 comprises 13 residues. Here the CDR3 DNA is all that survives: 39 bases in frame from base 1. CDR1 and CDR2, looked up from the germline V gene (reference sequence), are GTSNPN and SVGIG. This clonotype was detected many times. It lacks a known antigen. Base qualities were left out, and no much larger clone turns up one base away. TCR beta CDR3 regions were amplified from RNA transcripts. The first round of RT-PCR for the TCR CDR3 was performed with the HTBI primer set and the Qiagen OneStep RT-PCR kit. Libraries were constructed in a second round of multiplex PCR, after which size selection and purification were carried out. Sequencing of the libraries was done on an Illumina HiSeq2000 using paired-end 100 bp reads. In the source study's methods: Raw data were processed with SOAPnuke, discarding reads with adapters, uncalled bases, mean Phred below 15, or no exact constant-primer or identifier match. COPE v1.2.5 was used to merge high-quality paired reads, and clonotypes were defined as unique nucleotide sequences. MiTCR v1.1 was used to align clonotypes to the IMGT TRBV, TRBD and TRBJ reference segments. The analysis included only V-J combinations with a frequency above 0.0001, which together covered more than 99% of the repertoires. The TCS score was defined as the ratio of F50 (clonal expansion) to E x V (chaos), calculated using BLOSUM62-based TCRdist between CDR3 peptides within each V-J. Welch's t-statistics and random forest reduced roughly 530 V-J features to roughly 13, which were used in a naive Bayes classifier (R e1071). TCRdb ran its own pipeline on the public reads, namely fastp trimming at Q25 and MiXCR clone calling, and kept in-frame beta chains. CDR3 protein duplicates are merged, each entry listing the most common genes and DNA. The V and J calls reflect TCRdb's pipeline rather than the authors' work. The sample data list around 380,000 distinct CDR3 sequences, and approximately 13% of these were observed just once. Of the sample, 20% to 25% is held by the ten largest clones.

The hyperthyroidism patients were between 18 and 65 years old and newly diagnosed, with a disease duration of less than 2 months. Patients with uncontrolled infections, other autoimmune diseases, pregnancy or lactation were excluded. Diagnoses were based on clinical symptoms, serum thyroxine and TRAb, thyroid ultrasound and orbital computed tomography. For progressor patients, blood was drawn at the first diagnosis of hyperthyroidism, before any ophthalmopathy symptoms had appeared. PBMCs were isolated from about 10 ml of fresh peripheral blood by Ficoll-Paque density gradient centrifugation. Progressor patients were defined as those initially diagnosed with Graves' hyperthyroidism in whom ophthalmopathy developed during follow-up. Total RNA was extracted using Trizol reagent, and RNA quality was assessed on an Agilent 2100 Bioanalyzer.

Sequencing was carried out using blood. The V and J segments used are TRBV30 and TRBJ1-2, with TRBD1 perhaps the D gene, on 6 matching bases. The clonotype comes from a man aged 30 to 45 with Graves' hyperthyroidism that later progressed to Graves' ophthalmopathy. The DNA sequence is as follows: TGTGCCTGGGATTGGGGGGCGGACTATGGCTACACCTTC. Its coded protein is CAWDWGADYGYTF.